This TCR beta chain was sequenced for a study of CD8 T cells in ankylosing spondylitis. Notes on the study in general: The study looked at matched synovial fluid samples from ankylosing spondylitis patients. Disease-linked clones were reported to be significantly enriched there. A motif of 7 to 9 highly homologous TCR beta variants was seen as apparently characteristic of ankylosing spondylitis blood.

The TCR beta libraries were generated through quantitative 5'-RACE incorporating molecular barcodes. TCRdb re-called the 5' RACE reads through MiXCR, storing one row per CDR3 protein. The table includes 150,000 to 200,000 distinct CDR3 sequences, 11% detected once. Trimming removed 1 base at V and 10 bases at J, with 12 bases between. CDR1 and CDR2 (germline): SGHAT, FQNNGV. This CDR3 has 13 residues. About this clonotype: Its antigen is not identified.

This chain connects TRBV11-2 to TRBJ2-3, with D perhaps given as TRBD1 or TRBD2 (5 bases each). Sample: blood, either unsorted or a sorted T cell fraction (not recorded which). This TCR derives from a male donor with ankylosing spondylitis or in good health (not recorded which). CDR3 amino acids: CASSLGGLGAQYF. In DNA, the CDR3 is TGTGCCAGCAGCTTAGGGGGGTTGGGTGCGCAGTATTTT.